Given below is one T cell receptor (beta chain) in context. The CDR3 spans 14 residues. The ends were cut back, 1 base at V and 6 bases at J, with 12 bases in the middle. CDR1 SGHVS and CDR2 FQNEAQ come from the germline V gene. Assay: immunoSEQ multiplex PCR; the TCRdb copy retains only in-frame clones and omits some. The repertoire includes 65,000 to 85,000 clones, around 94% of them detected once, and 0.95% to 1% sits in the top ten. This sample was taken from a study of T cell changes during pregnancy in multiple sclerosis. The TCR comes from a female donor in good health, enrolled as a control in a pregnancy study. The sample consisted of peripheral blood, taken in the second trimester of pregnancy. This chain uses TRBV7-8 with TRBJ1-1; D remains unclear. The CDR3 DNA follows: TGTGCCAGCAGCTTAGTTGGTGGGAGGGCTGAAGCTTTCTTT. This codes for CASSLVGGRAEAFF.